The clone carrying this T cell receptor (beta chain) was counted once. Its antigen is not known. This record comes from a study of T cells in localized non-small cell lung cancer. Study results and limitations: Uninvolved adjacent lung showed higher T cell clonality than tumor. A median of 57 of the top 100 tumor clones appeared in adjacent lung, which was paired and uninvolved.

Trimming removed 10 bases at V and 0 bases at J, with 16 bases between. Germline assignment: CDR1 SGHAT and CDR2 FQNNGV. This CDR3 is 16 amino acids long. Data came from immunoSEQ multiplex PCR; TCRdb stores just in-frame clones and leaves some out. The profile shows about 14,000 clones, approximately 85% of them singletons. The rearrangement uses TRBV11-2 and TRBJ2-6, with D possibly being TRBD1 (6 bases). The material was peripheral blood, obtained before any cancer treatment. The sequence came from a female donor older than 55 with stage I squamous cell lung carcinoma. The CDR3 DNA is TGTGCCACACAGGGCATCGAACGCTCTGGGGCCAACGTCCTGACTTTC. Its translation: CATQGIERSGANVLTF.